The T cell receptor beta chain described here comes from a study of Graves' ophthalmopathy and Graves' hyperthyroidism. Study-level background: Peripheral blood sampling preceded any treatment and occurred at initial diagnosis.

There are many counts of this clonotype. Germline and junction disagree at one end, which may indicate a read error. The CDR3 is 14 residues long. RNA transcripts were the template, and TCR beta CDR3 regions were amplified from them. Investigators did first-round RT-PCR with HTBI primers, then second-round multiplex PCR. TCRdb re-analysed the multiplex PCR reads in MiXCR, keeping a single row per CDR3 protein. The sample lists fewer than 600,000 distinct CDR3 sequences, approximately 15% occurring once. The diagnosis combined clinical symptoms, thyroxine, TRAb, thyroid ultrasound and orbital computed tomography scans.

The sequence derives from a woman aged 25-40 years with Graves' ophthalmopathy. The chain uses TRBV12-3 or TRBV12-4 and TRBJ2-7; a weak D match, TRBD1 (6 bases). Specimen: blood. In nucleotides, the CDR3 is TGTGCCAGCAGAGGACCTGGGACACAAGGCATCGTGGACTTC. This sequence encodes CASRGPGTQGIVDF.